This T cell receptor (beta chain) was captured in a study of blood T cell repertoires in COVID-19. Background on the study: Italy, Spain and the United States were the sources of the convalescent and acute COVID-19 samples. T cells, B-cell-depleted T cells, or PBMCs supplied cDNA or gDNA.

Per the original methods: Estimated nucleated cell counts came from reference gene primer amplification. Libraries were prepared by immunoSEQ multiplex PCR; TCRdb keeps only in-frame clonotypes and omits some of them. Clone size and the V and J calls come from that table; the DNA yielded D and trimming. The sample yields under 95,000 clones, about 83% seen once. Specimen: peripheral blood. The clonotype comes from a man in his sixties with acute or convalescent COVID-19.

In nucleotides, the CDR3 is TGTGCCAGCATTTCGGACAGGGAGGACAATCAGCCCCAGCATTTT. It translates to CASISDREDNQPQHF. The gene calls are TRBV6-5 and TRBJ1-5; 8 bases line up with TRBD1. Germline V lookup: CDR1 MNHEY, CDR2 SVGAGI. CDR3 length: 15 residues. J gave up 3 bases and V 7 bases, and 8 bases lay outside the gene matches.